These 11 T cell receptor beta chains share one sample of origin, sequenced in a study of T cell responses to AZD1222 COVID-19 vaccine. The repertoire was sequenced with immunoSEQ multiplex PCR; TCRdb's copy has only in-frame clones and lacks some. The sample lists 40,000 to 60,000 clones, around 85% occurring once. Sequenced material: peripheral blood, taken 28 days after the second AZD1222 dose. These receptors were taken from an adult who received the AZD1222 COVID-19 vaccine.

The chain carries TRBV27 and TRBJ2-7, with D possibly being TRBD1 (6 bases). V lost 3 bases and J 2 bases, leaving 8 bases between the germline ends. Germline V CDR1 and CDR2: MNHEY, SMNVEV (reference sequence). The CDR3 extends over 13 amino acids. The CDR3 DNA reads TGTGCCAGCAGTTTCGCAGGGGCCTACGAGCAGTACTTC. Protein: CASSFAGAYEQYF.

V gene TRBV6-5 combines with J gene TRBJ2-1, with D tentatively TRBD2 (6 bases). Germline-derived CDR1 and CDR2 are MNHEY and SVGAGI. The CDR3 is 15 residues long. V lost 2 bases to trimming and J lost 3 bases, with 11 bases between them. CDR3 nucleotide sequence: TGTGCCAGCAGTTACGGCGGGACGGGCTACAATGAGCAGTTCTTC. Translating gives CASSYGGTGYNEQFF.

V is TRBV4-3 and J is TRBJ1-2; D perhaps matches TRBD1 (5 bases). CDR3 length: 14 amino acids. The germline gives CDR1 LGHNA, CDR2 YSLEER. The V end was cut by 2 bases, the J end by 1 base, with 8 bases between. The CDR3 region has the DNA TGCGCCAGCAGCCAACTACAGGTTAACTATGGCTACACCTTC. This sequence encodes CASSQLQVNYGYTF.

This rearrangement joins TRBV4-2 to TRBJ2-1; 12 bases agree with TRBD1. J lost 7 bases, V lost 0 bases, and 7 bases had no gene match. There are 17 residues in the CDR3. Germline CDR1 is LGHNA and CDR2 is YNFKEQ. CDR3 residues: CASSQDRGTGGRNEQFF. Here the CDR3 DNA reads TGTGCCAGCAGCCAAGATCGAGGGACAGGGGGCAGGAATGAGCAGTTCTTC.

This clone was seen a few times. The V gene is TRBV11-3, the J gene TRBJ2-7; a possible D gene is TRBD2 (5 bases). The CDR3 runs 13 residues. V was shortened by 5 bases and J by 6 bases, with 14 bases between the two germline ends. Germline loops: CDR1 SGHNT, CDR2 YENEEA. The CDR3, as DNA: TGTGCCAGCAGCCTGAGGGAGTCCCGCGAGCAGTACTTC. It yields the protein CASSLRESREQYF.

The chain combines TRBV19 with TRBJ1-1; D ambiguous. Germline lookup yields CDR1 LNHDA and CDR2 SQIVND (reference sequence). The CDR3 length is 16 residues. V lost 6 bases and J lost 3, with 20 bases in between. The CDR3: CASSRERRDGDTEAFF. CDR3 coding DNA: TGTGCCAGTAGCCGGGAAAGACGAGACGGGGACACTGAAGCTTTCTTT.

This clone was picked up a small number of times. This sequence joins TRBV19 and TRBJ1-3; D is possibly TRBD1 (5 bases). The V gene's germline CDR1 is LNHDA and CDR2 SQIVND (reference sequence). The V and J ends lost 6 bases and 2 bases respectively, with 14 bases between them. The CDR3 is 15 residues long. This CDR3 reads CASSAGADTGNTIYF. Written as DNA, the CDR3 is TGTGCCAGTAGCGCCGGGGCTGATACTGGAAACACCATATATTTT.

The chain joins TRBV14 to TRBJ2-7; D is possibly TRBD1 (6 bases). The germline V gene has CDR1 SGHDN and CDR2 FVKESK. The CDR3 length is 16 residues. Trimming removed 4 bases from V and 4 bases from J, with 20 bases in between. The CDR3 DNA reads TGTGCCAGCAGCCTAAGTCTTCAGGGGTACAAGTACGAGCAGTACTTC. Translation gives CASSLSLQGYKYEQYF.

The chain is built from TRBV5-1 and TRBJ2-1; 9 nucleotides line up with TRBD1. With 4 bases clipped from V and 4 bases from J, the junction kept 6 bases outside the gene matches. The germline gives CDR1 SGHRS, CDR2 YFSETQ. CDR3 length equals 15 residues. In DNA form, the CDR3 reads TGCGCCAGCAGCCAGGACAGGGGTGGTTACAATGAGCAGTTCTTC. Residues: CASSQDRGGYNEQFF. Variable domain in full (rest from reference TRBV5-1 and TRBJ2-1): KAGVTQTPRYLIKTRGQQVTLSCSPISGHRSVSWYQQTPGQGLQFLFEYFSETQRNKGNFPGRFSGRQFSNSRSEMNVSTLELGDSALYLCASSQDRGGYNEQFFGPGTRLTVL.

The chain recombines TRBV30 with TRBJ2-1; 9 bases line up with TRBD2. Looked up from germline, CDR1 is GTSNPN and CDR2 is SVGIG (reference sequence). Unmatched junction bases numbered 3, after V lost 4 bases and J lost 2 bases. The CDR3 is 14 residues long. This CDR3 is CAWIKRGAYNEQFF. The DNA for the CDR3 is TGTGCCTGGATAAAGCGGGGGGCCTACAATGAGCAGTTCTTC.

This clone has more than one count but fewer than ten. The chain uses TRBV7-9 and TRBJ1-1; tentatively, D is TRBD1 (5 bases). Deletions cut 5 bases from V and 4 bases from J, with 17 bases between. The CDR3 runs to 15 residues. Germline CDR1 reads SEHNR; CDR2 reads FQNEAQ (reference sequence). CDR3 bases: TGTGCCAGCAGCACATCGAGGGGTGCTTCCACTGAAGCTTTCTTT. This codes for CASSTSRGASTEAFF.